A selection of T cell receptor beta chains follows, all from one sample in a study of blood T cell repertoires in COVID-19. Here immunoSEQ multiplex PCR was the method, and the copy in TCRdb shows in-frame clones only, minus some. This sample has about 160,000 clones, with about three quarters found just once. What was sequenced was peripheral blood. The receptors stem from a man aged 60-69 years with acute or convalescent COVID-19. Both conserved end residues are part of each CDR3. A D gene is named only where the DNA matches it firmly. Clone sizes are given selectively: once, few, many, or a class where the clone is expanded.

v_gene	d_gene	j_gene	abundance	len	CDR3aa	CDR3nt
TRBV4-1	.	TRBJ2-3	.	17	CASSPQLRTVGTDTQYF	TGCGCCAGCAGCCCCCAACTAAGGACTGTGGGCACAGATACGCAGTATTTT
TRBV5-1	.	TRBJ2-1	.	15	CASSSSASSYNEQFF	TGCGCCAGCAGCTCTAGCGCAAGCTCCTACAATGAGCAGTTCTTC
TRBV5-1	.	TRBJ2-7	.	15	CASSQTGDAFYEQYF	TGCGCCAGCAGCCAGACAGGCGATGCGTTCTACGAGCAGTACTTC
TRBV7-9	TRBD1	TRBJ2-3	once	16	CASSPYWDRAGDTQYF	TGTGCCAGCAGCCCTTATTGGGACAGGGCCGGAGATACGCAGTATTTT
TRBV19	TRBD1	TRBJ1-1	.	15	CASSIGQGARTEAFF	TGTGCCAGTAGTATAGGACAGGGGGCGCGAACTGAAGCTTTCTTT
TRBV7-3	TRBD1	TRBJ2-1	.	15	CASSPDRSSYNEQFF	TGTGCCAGCAGCCCGGACAGGAGCTCCTACAATGAGCAGTTCTTC
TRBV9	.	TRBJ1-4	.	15	CASSVGGRTNEKLFF	TGTGCCAGCAGCGTAGGTGGGAGAACTAATGAAAAACTGTTTTTT
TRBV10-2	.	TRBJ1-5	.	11	CASSEGEAQHF	TGCGCCAGCAGTGAGGGAGAGGCCCAGCATTTT
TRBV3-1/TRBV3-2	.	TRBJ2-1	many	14	CASSQVDSYNEQFF	TGTGCCAGCAGCCAAGTGGACAGCTACAATGAGCAGTTCTTC
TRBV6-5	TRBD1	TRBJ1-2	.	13	CASSVTGGSGYTF	TGTGCCAGCAGCGTTACAGGGGGCTCTGGCTACACCTTC
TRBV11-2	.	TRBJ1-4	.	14	CASSLEQGREKLFF	TGTGCCAGCAGCTTAGAACAGGGCAGGGAAAAACTGTTTTTT
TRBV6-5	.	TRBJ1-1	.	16	CASSYSRGAGLIMTFF	TGTGCCAGCAGTTACTCAAGGGGCGCGGGACTTATTATGACTTTCTTT
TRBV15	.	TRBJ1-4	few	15	CATSRVAGVGEKLFF	TGTGCCACCAGCAGAGTGGCAGGGGTGGGTGAAAAACTGTTTTTT
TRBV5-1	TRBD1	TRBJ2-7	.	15	CASSFQDRGNYEQYF	TGCGCCAGCAGCTTTCAGGACAGGGGAAACTACGAGCAGTACTTC
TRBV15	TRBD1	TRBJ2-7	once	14	CATTQETGPYEQYF	TGTGCCACCACACAAGAGACAGGGCCCTACGAGCAGTACTTC
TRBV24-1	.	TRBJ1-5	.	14	CATASEYMDQPQHF	TGTGCCACCGCCAGCGAGTATATGGATCAGCCCCAGCATTTT
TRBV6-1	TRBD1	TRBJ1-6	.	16	CASSETGTSQRSPLHF	TGTGCCAGCAGTGAGACAGGGACTTCCCAAAGGTCACCCCTCCACTTT
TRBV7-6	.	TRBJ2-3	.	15	CASSFRGFYTDTQYF	TGTGCCAGCAGCTTTAGGGGCTTTTACACAGATACGCAGTATTTT
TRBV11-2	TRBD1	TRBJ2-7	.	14	CASRRPGQEYEQYF	TGTGCCAGCAGACGACCGGGACAGGAATACGAGCAGTACTTC
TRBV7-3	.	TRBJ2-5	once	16	CASSLLGGVSDETQYF	TGTGCCAGCAGCTTATTGGGGGGAGTTTCCGACGAGACCCAGTACTTC
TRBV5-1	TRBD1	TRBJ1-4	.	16	CASSSLGTVLNEKLFF	TGCGCCAGCAGCTCGCTCGGGACAGTCCTTAATGAAAAACTGTTTTTT
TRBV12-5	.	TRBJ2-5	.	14	CASGPPENQETQYF	TGTGCTAGTGGTCCCCCAGAAAACCAAGAGACCCAGTACTTC
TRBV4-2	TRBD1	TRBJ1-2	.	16	CASSQEAQGGGYGYTF	TGTGCCAGCAGCCAAGAAGCACAGGGGGGAGGCTATGGCTACACCTTC
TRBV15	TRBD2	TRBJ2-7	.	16	CATSRDYGLEAGEQYF	TGTGCCACCAGCAGAGATTACGGACTAGAAGCGGGAGAGCAGTACTTC